These T cell receptor beta chains were read from a single sample in a study of human T cells and chemical hapten exposure. One entry per CDR3 protein, called by TCRdb with MiXCR from the RACE reads. The sample yields 180,000 or so distinct CDR3 sequences, more than 25% seen once. Sequences were derived from whole blood, sampled in connection with sensitization to the hapten diphenylcyclopropenone (DPC). The source is a woman aged 30 to 39 with alopecia areata. Some clones in this sample may be carry-over from other donors' samples. Both conserved end residues are part of each CDR3. The order of the fields is clone size, V gene, J gene, D gene, CDR3 protein, CDR3 DNA. The D gene is left open where the match is weak. Size values are once, few and many counts, or a class for expanded clones, and some rows have none.

>NA|TRBV20-1|TRBJ2-5|NA
CSASILVQETQYF
TGCAGTGCTAGTATACTAGTACAAGAGACCCAGTACTTC
>few|TRBV6-1|TRBJ1-6|NA
CAITELGNSPLHF
TGTGCCATAACGGAACTGGGAAATTCACCCCTCCACTTT
>few|TRBV9|TRBJ2-7|TRBD2
CASSVGTSGRGEQYF
TGTGCCAGCAGCGTAGGGACTAGCGGGAGGGGCGAGCAGTACTTC
>NA|TRBV29-1|TRBJ1-2|NA
CSVLEQGYYGYTF
TGCAGCGTTTTAGAACAGGGTTACTATGGCTACACCTTC
>NA|TRBV4-2|TRBJ2-7|TRBD2
CASSQDLAEPYEQYF
TGTGCCAGCAGCCAAGATCTAGCGGAGCCCTACGAGCAGTACTTC
>NA|TRBV5-1|TRBJ2-1|TRBD1
CASSGGTGGNEQFF
TGCGCCAGCAGCGGAGGGACAGGGGGCAATGAGCAGTTCTTC
>NA|TRBV20-1|TRBJ1-5|NA
CSARQGVDQPQHF
TGCAGTGCTAGACAGGGCGTCGATCAGCCCCAGCATTTT
>NA|TRBV28|TRBJ2-4|NA
CASSRDGKNIQYF
TGTGCCAGCAGTCGGGACGGTAAAAACATTCAGTACTTC
>few|TRBV7-9|TRBJ1-5|TRBD1
CASSSDRGPGQPQHF
TGTGCCAGCAGCTCGGACAGGGGACCAGGGCAGCCCCAGCATTTT
>few|TRBV6-2/TRBV6-3|TRBJ1-2|NA
CASSYGGHFNYGYTF
TGTGCCAGCAGTTACGGGGGACACTTCAACTATGGCTACACCTTC
>many|TRBV10-3|TRBJ2-3|NA
CAISEQITDTQYF
TGTGCCATCAGTGAACAGATCACAGATACGCAGTATTTT
>few|TRBV28|TRBJ1-3|NA
CASSSGGGRYTIYF
TGTGCCAGCAGTTCCGGGGGAGGTAGATACACCATATATTTT
>NA|TRBV10-3|TRBJ2-7|NA
CAISGRQGSSYEQYF
TGTGCCATCAGCGGGAGGCAGGGGAGCTCCTACGAGCAGTACTTC
>NA|TRBV7-9|TRBJ2-1|NA
CASSFPGLGYNEQFF
TGTGCCAGCAGCTTTCCGGGGCTGGGCTACAATGAGCAGTTCTTC
>few|TRBV2|TRBJ1-1|NA
CASSTDSNTEAFF
TGTGCCAGCAGTACAGACAGTAACACTGAAGCTTTCTTT
>NA|TRBV4-1|TRBJ2-1|NA
CASSHPRIGPPNEQFF
TGCGCCAGCAGCCATCCTAGAATTGGGCCCCCAAATGAGCAGTTCTTC
>NA|TRBV12-3/TRBV12-4|TRBJ1-3|NA
CASSFSGRPSGNTIYF
TGTGCCAGCAGTTTTAGTGGCAGGCCATCTGGAAACACCATATATTTT
>NA|TRBV7-9|TRBJ2-7|NA
CASSLGFAEQYF
TGTGCCAGCAGCTTGGGGTTTGCCGAGCAGTACTTC
>NA|TRBV15|TRBJ2-1|TRBD1
CATSRDRYRGRFF
TGTGCCACCAGCAGAGATCGGTACAGGGGGCGGTTCTTC
>NA|TRBV5-4|TRBJ2-7|NA
CASSRPPNYEQYF
TGTGCCAGCAGCCGTCCCCCGAACTACGAGCAGTACTTC
>NA|TRBV2|TRBJ2-1|NA
CASNRGSSYNEQFF
TGTGCCAGCAATCGCGGAAGCTCCTACAATGAGCAGTTCTTC
>NA|TRBV6-1|TRBJ1-5|NA
CASSERVDQPQHF
TGTGCCAGCAGTGAAAGGGTTGATCAGCCCCAGCATTTT
>NA|TRBV28|TRBJ2-3|TRBD2
CASSLLGLADSTDTQYF
TGTGCCAGCAGTTTATTAGGACTAGCGGATAGCACAGATACGCAGTATTTT
>few|TRBV5-1|TRBJ2-5|NA
CASRPTGRAETQYF
TGCGCCAGCAGGCCCACAGGGAGGGCGGAGACCCAGTACTTC
>few|TRBV10-2|TRBJ2-2|TRBD1
CASSERTGGLNGELFF
TGCGCCAGCAGTGAGCGGACAGGGGGATTAAACGGGGAGCTGTTTTTT
>few|TRBV28|TRBJ1-4|NA
CASRRGETTNEKLFF
TGTGCCAGCAGGAGAGGGGAGACAACTAATGAAAAACTGTTTTTT
>few|TRBV11-2|TRBJ2-3|NA
CASSRGGWTDTQYF
TGTGCCAGCAGCCGAGGGGGATGGACAGATACGCAGTATTTT
>few|TRBV25-1|TRBJ1-4|NA
CASSPRAGFNEKLFF
TGTGCCAGCAGCCCCCGGGCAGGGTTTAATGAAAAACTGTTTTTT
>NA|TRBV9|TRBJ1-1|NA
CASSVGVGEAFF
TGTGCCAGCAGCGTAGGCGTGGGGGAAGCTTTCTTT
>NA|TRBV7-2|TRBJ2-1|NA
CASSSGTPSRNEQFF
TGTGCCAGCAGCTCCGGGACTCCAAGTCGAAATGAGCAGTTCTTC
>once|TRBV2|TRBJ2-2|NA
CASSYSFTGELFF
TGTGCCAGCAGTTATAGCTTCACCGGGGAGCTGTTTTTT
>NA|TRBV20-1|TRBJ1-6|NA
CSANIDPDPNSPLHF
TGCAGTGCCAACATCGACCCAGATCCTAATTCACCCCTCCACTTT
>NA|TRBV7-9|TRBJ2-1|TRBD1
CASSPGQGIMYNEQFF
TGTGCCAGCAGCCCCGGACAGGGAATTATGTACAATGAGCAGTTCTTC
>NA|TRBV6-2/TRBV6-3|TRBJ2-1|TRBD2
CASSYLAGGGNEQFF
TGTGCCAGCAGTTACTTAGCGGGAGGAGGAAATGAGCAGTTCTTC
>NA|TRBV28|TRBJ2-4|NA
CASSLWRAELAKNIQYF
TGTGCCAGCAGTTTATGGAGGGCAGAACTAGCCAAAAACATTCAGTACTTC
>few|TRBV20-1|TRBJ2-7|NA
CSARDLRAPYEQYF
TGCAGTGCTAGAGATTTGCGGGCCCCCTACGAGCAGTACTTC
>few|TRBV7-2|TRBJ2-5|TRBD1
CASTPQQGNQETQYF
TGTGCCAGCACCCCCCAACAGGGGAACCAAGAGACCCAGTACTTC
>NA|TRBV4-1|TRBJ1-3|NA
CASSQVGASGNTIYF
TGCGCCAGCAGCCAAGTGGGAGCTTCGGGAAACACCATATATTTT
>few|TRBV5-1|TRBJ2-7|TRBD1
CASSSSRGLYEQYF
TGCGCCAGCAGCTCGTCCAGGGGGCTTTACGAGCAGTACTTC
>NA|TRBV29-1|TRBJ2-5|NA
CSVEESSAYQETQYF
TGCAGCGTTGAAGAGTCTAGCGCGTACCAAGAGACCCAGTACTTC
>NA|TRBV15|TRBJ1-6|NA
CATSRVGFNSPLHF
TGTGCCACCAGCAGAGTAGGGTTTAATTCACCCCTCCACTTT
>NA|TRBV6-1|TRBJ1-1|NA
CASRTGQPNTEAFF
TGTGCCAGCAGGACCGGACAGCCGAACACTGAAGCTTTCTTT
>few|TRBV28|TRBJ2-1|NA
CASSTGSLSVNEQFF
TGTGCCAGCTCCACAGGTAGCCTGAGTGTCAATGAGCAGTTCTTC
>NA|TRBV5-1|TRBJ1-2|NA
CASSLKEVGYGYTF
TGCGCCAGCAGCTTGAAGGAGGTTGGCTATGGCTACACCTTC
>NA|TRBV18|TRBJ2-7|NA
CASSPGTLGLGEQYF
TGTGCCAGCTCACCTGGGACACTGGGGTTGGGCGAGCAGTACTTC
>few|TRBV10-3|TRBJ2-3|TRBD2
CAAREASTDTQYF
TGTGCCGCCCGGGAGGCTAGCACAGATACGCAGTATTTT
>NA|TRBV2|TRBJ2-7|NA
CASSDRGGTYEQYF
TGTGCCAGCAGTGACCGCGGGGGCACCTACGAGCAGTACTTC
>NA|TRBV24-1|TRBJ1-5|TRBD1
CATSNDRGPNQPQHF
TGTGCCACCAGTAACGACAGGGGCCCCAATCAGCCCCAGCATTTT
>NA|TRBV18|TRBJ1-2|TRBD1
CASSEFQGARSYGYTF
TGTGCCAGCTCAGAATTTCAGGGGGCGCGTAGCTATGGCTACACCTTC
>NA|TRBV24-1|TRBJ1-1|TRBD1
CATSDSGTGITEAFF
TGTGCCACCAGTGACTCCGGGACAGGGATTACTGAAGCTTTCTTT
>few|TRBV7-3|TRBJ1-1|NA
CASSPKTPNTEAFF
TGTGCCAGCAGCCCGAAGACACCTAACACTGAAGCTTTCTTT
>NA|TRBV6-5|TRBJ1-4|TRBD1
CASSRQGPDEKLFF
TGTGCCAGCAGTAGACAGGGCCCGGATGAAAAACTGTTTTTT
>few|TRBV28|TRBJ2-7|NA
CASSLGVGQYF
TGTGCCAGCAGTTTGGGGGTGGGGCAGTACTTC